This TCR beta chain was obtained from a study of OX40 agonist ivuxolimab in advanced cancers. The wider study: Patients were treated with intravenous ivuxolimab, dosed at 0.01 to 10 mg/kg and infused every 2 weeks. Study-wide points: Expanded clones tended on average to be more numerous among CD8+ T cells than CD4+.

Note on this clone: The antigen is unknown.

The V and J ends lost 1 base and 6 bases, in that order; junction bases with no gene match: 3. Germline V CDR1 and CDR2: SEHNR, FQNEAQ (reference sequence). The CDR3 sequence is 14 residues long. The method was immunoSEQ multiplex PCR; TCRdb's version includes in-frame clones alone and lacks a portion of them. Here the sample spans some 54,000 clones, approximately 84% being singletons. Patients were ruled out by autoimmune disease history or systemic immunosuppression. This TCR was sampled from an adult with an advanced solid tumor such as melanoma, head and neck, liver or kidney cancer. The sample here was CD4+ or CD8+ T cells sorted from blood, taken in a trial of the OX40 agonist ivuxolimab. The chain employs TRBV7-9 and TRBJ2-1, with TRBD2 matching over 7 bases. The CDR3 DNA is TGTGCCAGCAGCTTAGACGGGAGGTCCAATGAGCAGTTCTTC. Translated, it gives CASSLDGRSNEQFF.